Listed here are 14 T cell receptor beta chains from one sample, sequenced in a study of spatial heterogeneity in lung cancer. Using its own MiXCR run on the 5' RACE reads, TCRdb lists one record per CDR3 protein. In the table there are some 47,000 distinct CDR3 sequences, roughly 7% of which are singletons. Time point in this sample: sample taken at primary tumor resection. Unsorted whole RNA from tumor, nontumor lung or frozen PBMC underwent sequencing. The sequences come from PBMCs, collected at surgery. The source is a female donor with early-stage non-small cell lung cancer.

This clonotype was recorded many times. V and J are TRBV6-2 or TRBV6-3 and TRBJ2-7; 9 nucleotides line up with TRBD1. This CDR3 has 13 amino acids. Germline CDR1 and CDR2: MNHEY and SVGEGT. Trimming took 8 bases from V and 0 from J; bases not matched to a gene: 2. The CDR3 region is CASGTGFSYEQYF. The CDR3 nucleotides read TGTGCCAGCGGGACAGGGTTCTCCTACGAGCAGTACTTC.

This clonotype was seen repeatedly, ten times or more. J is TRBJ2-6 and V is TRBV4-1, with TRBD1 identical over 7 bases. J was trimmed by 2 bases and V by 3 bases; bases with no gene match: 1. CDR3 length: 15 residues. CDR1 is MGHRA and CDR2 is YSYEKL in the germline V gene. CDR3 DNA: TGCGCCAGCAGCCAGCAGGGGGCTGGGGCCAACGTCCTGACTTTC. It codes for CASSQQGAGANVLTF.

In its sample, this clonotype was seen many times. The chain links TRBV20-1 to TRBJ1-2, with D unclear. The CDR3 has 12 amino acids. The germline V and J ends were trimmed by 4 bases and 8 bases, with 14 bases remaining between them. Germline V gives CDR1 DFQATT, CDR2 SNEGSKA (reference sequence). CDR3 bases: TGCAGTGCTAATAGGGCCTTTGGAGGCTACACCTTC. Amino acid sequence: CSANRAFGGYTF.

This chain joins TRBV6-5 and TRBJ2-7, with TRBD2 matching over 10 bases. The CDR3 extends over 14 amino acids. The trim removed 5 bases at V and 3 bases at J, leaving 4 bases unmatched. Germline V lookup: CDR1 MNHEY, CDR2 SVGAGI. The CDR3 region has the DNA TGTGCCAGCAGTAGACTAGCGGGCCTCTACGAGCAGTACTTC. Its translation is CASSRLAGLYEQYF.

The chain recombines TRBV12-3 or TRBV12-4 with TRBJ2-3, with 14 bases fitting TRBD2. The ends lost 6 bases at V and 4 bases at J; junction bases unmatched: 6. This CDR3 spans 16 amino acids. CDR3 sequence (DNA): TGTGCCAGCAGCAGACTAGCGGGGGGGACACCAGATACGCAGTATTTT. Translated, it gives CASSRLAGGTPDTQYF.

This clonotype was observed at least ten times. V is TRBV19 and J is TRBJ2-1; D is possibly TRBD1 or TRBD2 (5 bases each). With 5 bases removed from V and 10 bases from J, the gap between germline ends came to 24 bases. Per germline, CDR1 LNHDA and CDR2 SQIVND (reference sequence). The CDR3 has 16 residues. CDR3: CASSPRDRRAGWEQFF. The CDR3 DNA reads TGTGCCAGTAGTCCCCGGGACCGGCGGGCAGGGTGGGAGCAGTTCTTC. The full variable domain, its missing parts supplied by reference TRBV19 and TRBJ2-1, is DGGITQSPKYLFRKEGQNVTLSCEQNLNHDAMYWYRQDPGQGLRLIYYSQIVNDFQKGDIAEGYSVSREKKESFPLTVTSAQKNPTAFYLCASSPRDRRAGWEQFFGPGTRLTVL.

This clonotype was found a few times. This rearrangement joins TRBV7-4 to TRBJ2-6; D is uncertain. Germline V gene sequence: CDR1 SGHVT, CDR2 SQSDAQ. V lost 6 bases, J lost 1 base, and 10 bases lay in between. The CDR3 contains 15 residues. In DNA, the CDR3 is TGTGCCAGCAGTCTAGACTCTTCTGGGGCCAACGTCCTGACTTTC. This codes for CASSLDSSGANVLTF.

Many counts were recorded for this clonotype. The CDR3 loop reads CSVGGGVGNTIYF. Written as DNA, the CDR3 is TGCAGCGTCGGCGGGGGGGTTGGAAACACCATATATTTT. The chain joins TRBV29-1 to TRBJ1-3, with D perhaps matching TRBD1 (5 bases). The CDR3 loop spans 13 amino acids. Per the germline V gene, CDR1 is SQVTM and CDR2 is ANQGSEA. The V end was cut by 6 bases, the J end by 3 bases, with 12 bases between.

This clonotype was recorded many times. The V gene is TRBV11-2, the J gene TRBJ2-1; D is possibly TRBD2 (6 bases). Germline V lookup: CDR1 SGHAT, CDR2 FQNNGV. Trimming cost V 4 bases and J 8 bases, with 12 bases left between them. The CDR3 consists of 13 residues. This CDR3 reads CASSSTRGYEQFF. The CDR3 DNA is TGTGCCAGCAGCTCCACCCGGGGGTATGAGCAGTTCTTC.

This clonotype was seen many times. This chain uses TRBV21-1 with TRBJ1-6. TRBV21-1 is assigned pseudogene status. The length of the CDR3 is 11 residues. CDR3 region: CASPLHSPLHF. DNA of the CDR3: TGTGCCAGCCCTTTGCATTCACCCCTCCACTTT.

This clonotype was observed many times. The chain combines TRBV7-9 with TRBJ1-5; unclear D gene. The CDR3 has 14 amino acids. Trimming took 4 bases from V and 2 from J, leaving 9 bases between them. Germline-derived CDR1 and CDR2 are SEHNR and FQNEAQ (reference sequence). CDR3 amino acids: CASSSNGRNQPQHF. For the CDR3, the DNA is TGTGCCAGCAGCTCCAACGGTCGCAATCAGCCCCAGCATTTT.

Judged by abundance, this clonotype is medium-sized. The V gene is TRBV12-3 or TRBV12-4, the J gene TRBJ2-7; tentatively, D is TRBD1 (6 bases). V lost 3 bases to trimming and J lost 6 bases, with 12 bases between them. This CDR3 spans 13 amino acids. CDR3 amino acids: CASSFTGFGEQYF. The DNA of the CDR3 is TGTGCCAGCAGTTTCACAGGGTTTGGCGAGCAGTACTTC.

This clonotype was picked up many times. The chain joins TRBV29-1 to TRBJ1-2, with 9 bases lining up with TRBD1. The V gene end was trimmed by 0 bases and the J gene end by 6 bases; junction bases not matched to a gene: 8. This CDR3 is built from 15 residues. Germline-derived CDR1 and CDR2 are SQVTM and ANQGSEA. The CDR3 DNA is TGCAGCGTTGAAGAACGGGGGGGACAGGGCAATGGCTACACCTTC. Protein: CSVEERGGQGNGYTF.

This clonotype was seen only a few times. The chain couples TRBV30 to TRBJ2-1; D is ambiguous. V dropped 4 bases and J dropped 4 bases, with 8 bases sitting between them. The CDR3 extends over 12 amino acids. Per germline, CDR1 GTSNPN and CDR2 SVGIG (reference sequence). This CDR3 reads CAWNLDYNEQFF. The CDR3 bases are TGTGCCTGGAATTTGGATTACAATGAGCAGTTCTTC.